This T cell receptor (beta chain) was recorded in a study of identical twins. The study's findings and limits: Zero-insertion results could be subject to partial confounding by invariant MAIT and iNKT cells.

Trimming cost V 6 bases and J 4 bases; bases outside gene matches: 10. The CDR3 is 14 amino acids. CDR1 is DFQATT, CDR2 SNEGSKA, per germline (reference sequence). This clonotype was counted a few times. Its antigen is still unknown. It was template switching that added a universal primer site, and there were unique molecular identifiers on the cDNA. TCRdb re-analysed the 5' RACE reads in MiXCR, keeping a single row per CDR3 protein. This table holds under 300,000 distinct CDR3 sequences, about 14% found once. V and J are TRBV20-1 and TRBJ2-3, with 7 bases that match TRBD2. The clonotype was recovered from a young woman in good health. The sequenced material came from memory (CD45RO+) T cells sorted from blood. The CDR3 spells CSAPQAGRSDTQYF. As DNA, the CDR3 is TGCAGTGCACCCCAGGCCGGGAGGTCAGATACGCAGTATTTT.